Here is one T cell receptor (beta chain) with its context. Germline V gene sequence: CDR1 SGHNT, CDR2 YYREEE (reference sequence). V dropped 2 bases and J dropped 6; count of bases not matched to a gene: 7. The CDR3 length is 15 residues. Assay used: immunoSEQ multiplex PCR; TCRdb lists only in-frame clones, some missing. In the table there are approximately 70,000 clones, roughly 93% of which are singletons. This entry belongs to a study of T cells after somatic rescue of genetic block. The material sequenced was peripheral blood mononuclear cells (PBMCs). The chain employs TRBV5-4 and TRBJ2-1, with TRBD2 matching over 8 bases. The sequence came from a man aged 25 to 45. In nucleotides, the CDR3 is TGTGCCAGCAGCTTTCCCCCCGGGGGGGCCAATGAGCAGTTCTTC. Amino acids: CASSFPPGGANEQFF. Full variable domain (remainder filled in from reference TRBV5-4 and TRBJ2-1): ETGVTQSPTHLIKTRGQQVTLRCSSQSGHNTVSWYQQALGQGPQFIFQYYREEENGRGNFPPRFSGLQFPNYSSELNVNALELDDSALYLCASSFPPGGANEQFFGPGTRLTVL.